One and the same sample provided the 18 T cell receptor beta chains below, sequenced in a study of response to subunit inactivated influenza vaccine. TCRdb itself ran the RT-PCR reads through MiXCR, one entry per CDR3 protein. The table includes 650,000 to 800,000 distinct CDR3 sequences, approximately 15% detected once. The sample in question was PBMCs from blood, obtained less than 15 days before vaccination. The receptors originated from a man aged 45 to 65 who received an inactivated influenza vaccine.

There are a few counts of this clonotype. The genes are TRBV6-5 and TRBJ1-3; no definite D call. CDR1 and CDR2 from the germline V gene are MNHEY and SVGAGI. V was pared by 0 bases and J by 0 bases, with 9 bases between. The CDR3 has 16 residues. For the CDR3, the DNA is TGTGCCAGCAGTTACTCGACGGCCACCTCTGGAAACACCATATATTTT. Translating gives CASSYSTATSGNTIYF.

At least ten counts were recorded for this clonotype. The chain has TRBV6-1 and TRBJ2-1, with D possibly TRBD2 on 5 matching bases. V was pared by 8 bases and J by 4 bases, with 12 bases between. Germline V gene lookup returns CDR1 MNHNS and CDR2 SASEGT. The CDR3 consists of 13 residues. The CDR3 here is CASQHGLYNEQFF. CDR3 nucleotide sequence: TGTGCCAGCCAGCATGGACTGTACAATGAGCAGTTCTTC.

This clonotype was counted once. With a much larger clone just one base away, this may be a read error. This chain uses TRBV12-3 or TRBV12-4 with TRBJ1-1; D is unresolved. The CDR3 has 14 amino acids. The DNA of the CDR3 is TGTGCCAGCAGTGCCGGACCGGGGAACACTGAAGCTCTCTTT. Residues: CASSAGPGNTEALF.

The chain is built from TRBV20-1 and TRBJ2-1; D is undetermined. CDR1 and CDR2 (germline): DFQATT, SNEGSKA (reference sequence). V was trimmed by 0 bases and J by 1 base, leaving 16 bases between them. The CDR3 consists of 17 residues. In DNA form, the CDR3 reads TGCAGTGCTAGAGATCGGTCCTCCCCGGGTTCCTACAATGAGCAGTTCTTC. This gives the protein CSARDRSSPGSYNEQFF.

This clonotype was observed a few times. V gene TRBV20-1 combines with J gene TRBJ2-5; 9 nucleotides line up with TRBD2. Looked up from germline, CDR1 is DFQATT and CDR2 is SNEGSKA (reference sequence). The junction had 6 bases not matched to a gene; V was cut back by 0 bases and J by 4 bases. This CDR3 region has 15 residues. CDR3 residues: CSARDLAGGPETQYF. CDR3 nucleotide sequence: TGCAGTGCTAGAGATCTTGCGGGAGGGCCAGAGACCCAGTACTTC.

The chain employs TRBV15 and TRBJ1-2; D unclear. Trimming took 2 bases from V and 4 from J, leaving 17 bases between them. The germline V gene encodes CDR1 LNHNV and CDR2 YYDKDF (reference sequence). The CDR3 has 16 amino acids. The CDR3: CATSRPVRGHRYGYTF. The CDR3 DNA sequence: TGTGCCACCAGCAGACCCGTTAGAGGGCATCGCTATGGCTACACCTTC.

This clonotype was detected only a few times. The chain uses TRBV15 and TRBJ2-7; no definite D call. Trimming stripped 0 bases from V and 2 bases from J, with 11 bases between. The CDR3 loop spans 15 amino acids. Germline CDR1 LNHNV, CDR2 YYDKDF (reference sequence). CDR3 residues: CATSRDRSAAYEQYF. For the CDR3, the DNA is TGTGCCACCAGCAGAGATAGAAGCGCCGCCTACGAGCAGTACTTC.

In its sample, this clonotype was seen a few times. The CDR3 loop is CASSLAGSLDYGYTF. CDR3 bases: TGTGCCAGCAGTTTAGCAGGCAGCCTGGACTATGGCTACACCTTC. The chain employs TRBV12-3 or TRBV12-4 and TRBJ1-2; D not resolved. This CDR3 has 15 amino acids. With 0 bases removed from V and 3 bases from J, the gap between germline ends came to 11 bases.

This clonotype was counted between two and nine times. The chain combines TRBV5-1 with TRBJ2-3, with 13 nucleotides matching TRBD2. V trimming: 3 bases; J trimming: 3 bases; junction bases outside the gene matches: 4. Germline values: CDR1 SGHRS, CDR2 YFSETQ. This CDR3 spans 16 amino acids. The CDR3 DNA sequence: TGCGCCAGCAGCTCGGGACTAGCGGGAAAAACAGATACGCAGTATTTT. Protein product: CASSSGLAGKTDTQYF.

This clonotype has only a few counts. J is TRBJ1-5 and V is TRBV5-6, with TRBD1 matching over 10 bases. CDR1 is SGHDT, CDR2 YYEEEE, per germline. Trimming took 2 bases from V and 5 from J; bases not matched to a gene: 4. The CDR3 has 15 residues. CDR3: CASSFGGQGYQPQHF. The CDR3, as DNA: TGTGCCAGCAGCTTTGGGGGACAGGGGTATCAGCCCCAGCATTTT.

This clonotype has only a few counts. The V gene is TRBV3-1, the J gene TRBJ1-1; D ambiguous. The CDR3 totals 13 residues. The germline V gene has CDR1 LGHDT and CDR2 YNNKEL (reference sequence). Deletions cut 4 bases from V and 3 bases from J, with 9 bases between. CDR3: CASSRQRYTEAFF. DNA of the CDR3: TGTGCCAGCAGCCGACAACGATACACTGAAGCTTTCTTT.

This clonotype has more than one count but fewer than ten. This chain joins TRBV20-1 and TRBJ2-1; 9 nucleotides agree with TRBD1. CDR3 length equals 13 residues. V shed 8 bases and J 4 bases; nucleotides not matched to a gene: 6. In germline, CDR1 is DFQATT, CDR2 SNEGSKA (reference sequence). For the CDR3, the DNA is TGCAGTACTACAGGGGGCCGTTACAATGAGCAGTTCTTC. Protein product: CSTTGGRYNEQFF.

The sample holds a few counts of this clonotype. The chain employs TRBV20-1 and TRBJ2-7, with 9 positions matching TRBD1. This CDR3 region has 15 residues. The germline V gene has CDR1 DFQATT and CDR2 SNEGSKA (reference sequence). V lost 6 bases, J lost 1 base, and 10 bases stayed unmatched. CDR3 coding DNA: TGCAGTGCCCCATCTCCGGGACAGGGATCCTACGAGCAGTACTTC. Protein sequence: CSAPSPGQGSYEQYF.

This clonotype was seen a few times. The chain joins TRBV5-6 to TRBJ1-1; 9 bases are a match to TRBD1. This CDR3 contains 14 residues. Germline CDR1 reads SGHDT; CDR2 reads YYEEEE. Unmatched junction bases numbered 4, after V lost 5 bases and J lost 2 bases. The CDR3 coding sequence is TGTGCCAGCAGGAAACAGGGGGCTAACACTGAAGCTTTCTTT. Amino acid sequence: CASRKQGANTEAFF.

This clonotype was found a few times. The chain combines TRBV16 with TRBJ1-5; no firm D call. Germline CDR1 is KGHSY and CDR2 is FQNENV. V was shortened by 10 bases and J by 3 bases, with 13 bases between the two germline ends. The CDR3 spans 13 residues. CDR3 sequence reads: CATVRQVNQPQHF. In DNA form, the CDR3 reads TGTGCCACGGTAAGGCAGGTCAATCAGCCCCAGCATTTT.

The chain links TRBV20-1 to TRBJ2-3; tentatively, D is TRBD2 (5 bases). The germline V gene encodes CDR1 DFQATT and CDR2 SNEGSKA (reference sequence). Trimming pared 6 bases from V and 2 bases from J, leaving 12 bases between. CDR3 length equals 13 residues. CDR3 coding DNA: TGCAGTGCCCGCCCGGACTCCACAGATACGCAGTATTTT. It specifies CSARPDSTDTQYF.

This clonotype has ten or more counts. The gene calls are TRBV20-1 and TRBJ1-6; possible D gene TRBD1, 5 bases. CDR3 size: 14 residues. The V end lost 1 base, the J end lost 9 bases, and 13 bases lay between the germline ends. The germline CDR1 and CDR2 sequences are DFQATT and SNEGSKA (reference sequence). The CDR3 loop reads CSARVGPTSSPLHF. CDR3 nucleotide sequence: TGCAGTGCTAGAGTGGGACCAACGAGTTCACCCCTCCACTTT.

This clonotype was found many times. The genes are TRBV7-2 and TRBJ2-6; D unclear. The ends were cut back, 0 bases at V and 2 bases at J, with 2 bases in the middle. The CDR3 is 14 amino acids. Per germline, CDR1 SGHTA and CDR2 FQGNSA. The CDR3 coding sequence is TGTGCCAGCAGCTTAGCCGCTGGGGCCAACGTCCTGACTTTC. Amino acid sequence: CASSLAAGANVLTF.